One and the same sample provided the 22 T cell receptor beta chains below, sequenced in a study of cytomegalovirus exposure and HLA in healthy donors. Primers included in the PCR were 60 Vbeta and 13 Jbeta primers. Sequencing was performed with immunoSEQ multiplex PCR; in TCRdb, only in-frame clones are kept and a portion is missing. The sample lists roughly 120,000 clones, approximately 80% occurring once. Specimen: PBMCs. The receptors come from a man aged 35-49 years in good health and CMV-seronegative.

This clone has a single count. The chain has TRBV6-6 and TRBJ1-2; unclear D gene. Germline V CDR1 and CDR2: MNHNY, SVGAGI (reference sequence). The CDR3 loop spans 16 amino acids. The V end was cut by 2 bases, the J end by 2 bases, with 15 bases between. Here the CDR3 DNA reads TGTGCCAGCAGTTACCCCGTACGTGCTATGAACTATGGCTACACCTTC. Amino acid sequence: CASSYPVRAMNYGYTF.

The rearrangement uses TRBV5-4 and TRBJ2-2; D may be TRBD2 (6 bases). Germline V CDR1 and CDR2: SGHNT, YYREEE (reference sequence). CDR3 length: 15 amino acids. V was clipped by 3 bases and J by 7 bases, with 16 bases between them. CDR3 in amino acids: CASSSYGTEGGELFF. DNA for the CDR3: TGTGCCAGCAGCTCCTACGGGACGGAGGGCGGGGAGCTGTTTTTT.

The chain combines TRBV30 with TRBJ2-2, with no clear D. This CDR3 has 14 residues. In germline, CDR1 is GTSNPN, CDR2 SVGIG (reference sequence). The germline V and J ends were trimmed by 2 bases and 0 bases, with 7 bases remaining between them. The CDR3 loop reads CAWSLSANTGELFF. The CDR3 DNA reads as TGTGCCTGGAGTTTGAGCGCGAACACCGGGGAGCTGTTTTTT. Full variable domain (missing parts from reference TRBV30 and TRBJ2-2): SQTIHQWPATLVQPVGSPLSLECTVEGTSNPNLYWYRQAAGRGLQLLFYSVGIGQISSEVPQNLSASRPQDRQFILSSKKLLLSDSGFYLCAWSLSANTGELFFGEGSRLTVL.

Details on this clone: Different DNA sequences within this sample yield the same CDR3. The chain recombines TRBV29-1 with TRBJ1-1; 7 nucleotides align to TRBD1. With 1 base clipped from V and 8 bases from J, the junction kept 7 bases outside the gene matches. The CDR3 runs 13 residues. CDR1 SQVTM and CDR2 ANQGSEA come from the germline V gene. CDR3 region: CSVEATGVSEAFF. As DNA, the CDR3 is TGCAGCGTTGAAGCTACAGGGGTTTCCGAAGCTTTCTTT.

The gene calls are TRBV19 and TRBJ1-3; tentatively, D is TRBD1 (6 bases). The CDR3 is 18 amino acids. The germline CDR1 and CDR2 sequences are LNHDA and SQIVND (reference sequence). V was shortened by 4 bases and J by 0 bases, with 19 bases between the two germline ends. CDR3 nucleotides: TGTGCCAGTAGTACGCGCTTTTCAAGGGACAACTCTGGAAACACCATATATTTT. Translating gives CASSTRFSRDNSGNTIYF.

This clone was recorded a few times. The V and J genes are TRBV7-2 and TRBJ2-5; D possibly corresponds to TRBD2 (6 bases). The CDR3 extends over 14 amino acids. Trimming removed 1 base at V and 2 bases at J, with 8 bases between. Germline loops: CDR1 SGHTA, CDR2 FQGNSA. This chain's CDR3 is CASSLVAAQETQYF. CDR3 sequence (DNA): TGTGCCAGCAGCTTAGTAGCGGCTCAAGAGACCCAGTACTTC. Variable domain in full (rest from reference TRBV7-2 and TRBJ2-5): GAGVSQSPSNKVTEKGKDVELRCDPISGHTALYWYRQSLGQGLEFLIYFQGNSAPDKSGLPSDRFSAERTGGSVSTLTIQRTQQEDSAVYLCASSLVAAQETQYFGPGTRLLVL.

This clone was observed a few times. The rearrangement uses TRBV7-3 and TRBJ2-5; the match to TRBD1 covers 7 bases. Germline trimming cut 2 bases from V and 5 bases from J; bases unmatched to any gene: 8. Germline assignment: CDR1 SGHTA and CDR2 FQGTGA. The CDR3 sequence is 15 residues long. The chain's CDR3 is CASSLGQALGETQYF. CDR3 bases: TGTGCCAGCAGCTTAGGACAGGCCCTCGGGGAGACCCAGTACTTC.

CDR3 nucleotides: TGTGCCAGCAGCTCCTATGACATCTCGAACACCGGGGAGCTGTTTTTT. Its protein is CASSSYDISNTGELFF. The chain links TRBV7-2 to TRBJ2-2; D is undetermined. CDR3 length: 16 amino acids. Trimming shortened V by 4 bases and J by 0 bases, and 12 bases separated the two germline ends. The germline CDR1 and CDR2 sequences are SGHTA and FQGNSA.

The genes are TRBV6-5 and TRBJ2-7; TRBD1 matches 10 bases. The CDR3 extends over 15 amino acids. Trimming at V came to 6 bases and at J to 1 base, leaving 6 bases not matched to a gene. Germline CDR1 reads MNHEY; CDR2 reads SVGAGI. The DNA for the CDR3 is TGTGCCAGCAGGCAACGGGACAGGGGATCCTACGAGCAGTACTTC. Its protein product is CASRQRDRGSYEQYF.

V and J are TRBV4-1 and TRBJ1-6, with 8 bases matching TRBD1. This CDR3 has 15 residues. The junction had 8 bases not matched to a gene; V was cut back by 5 bases and J by 8 bases. Germline lookup yields CDR1 MGHRA and CDR2 YSYEKL. This chain's CDR3 is CASSAGQGRDSPLHF. CDR3 DNA sequence: TGCGCCAGCAGCGCCGGACAGGGTAGGGATTCACCCCTCCACTTT.

CDR3 in DNA: TGTGCCAGTAGTAGGGGACTCAACACAGATACGCAGTATTTT. The encoded protein is CASSRGLNTDTQYF. The chain uses TRBV19 and TRBJ2-3, with D possibly being TRBD2 (6 bases). With 4 bases removed from V and 2 bases from J, the gap between germline ends came to 10 bases. Germline CDR1 LNHDA, CDR2 SQIVND (reference sequence). The CDR3 is 14 amino acids.

The chain has TRBV7-6 and TRBJ1-2; weak D call: TRBD1 (5 bases). V gave up 4 bases and J gave up 6 bases, with 12 bases separating them. Germline V CDR1 and CDR2: SGHVS, FNYEAQ. The CDR3 has 13 residues. This CDR3 is CASSSRQPDGYTF. The CDR3 bases are TGTGCCAGCAGCTCCCGACAGCCGGATGGCTACACCTTC.

V gene TRBV19 combines with J gene TRBJ1-5; no definite D call. The CDR3 length is 14 residues. Trimming took off 4 bases at V and 7 bases at J, with 14 bases between the two ends. Germline V gene data show CDR1 as LNHDA and CDR2 as SQIVND (reference sequence). For the CDR3, the DNA is TGTGCCAGTAGTAGTATCCTTCGCGGGCAGCCCCAGCATTTT. It translates to CASSSILRGQPQHF.

The J gene is TRBJ1-2, the V gene TRBV7-2, with 8 bases aligning to TRBD1. Germline loops: CDR1 SGHTA, CDR2 FQGNSA. The CDR3 runs 16 residues. Trimming removed 5 bases from V and 4 bases from J; junction bases left unmatched: 12. The CDR3 DNA reads as TGTGCCAGCAGCCCTTACCTGGACAGGGAGGGCTATGGCTACACCTTC. This sequence encodes CASSPYLDREGYGYTF. The entire variable domain, with the rest obtained from reference TRBV7-2 and TRBJ1-2, is as follows: GAGVSQSPSNKVTEKGKDVELRCDPISGHTALYWYRQSLGQGLEFLIYFQGNSAPDKSGLPSDRFSAERTGGSVSTLTIQRTQQEDSAVYLCASSPYLDREGYGYTFGSGTRLTVV.

The rearrangement links TRBV29-1 to TRBJ1-3, with a tentative D call TRBD1 (6 bases). The CDR3 loop spans 15 amino acids. Germline CDR1 reads SQVTM; CDR2 reads ANQGSEA. Trimming cost V 2 bases and J 1 base, with 12 bases left between them. The CDR3 coding sequence is TGCAGCGTTGAATTTTGGACAGTATCTGGAAACACCATATATTTT. Encoded protein: CSVEFWTVSGNTIYF. The full variable domain, in which reference TRBV29-1 and TRBJ1-3 provide the parts outside the CDR3, is SAVISQKPSRDICQRGTSLTIQCQVDSQVTMMFWYRQQPGQSLTLIATANQGSEATYESGFVIDKFPISRPNLTFSTLTVSNMSPEDSSIYLCSVEFWTVSGNTIYFGEGSWLTVV.

This clone was observed a few times. This chain connects TRBV29-1 to TRBJ2-2; no reliable D call. CDR1 and CDR2 (germline): SQVTM, ANQGSEA. The CDR3 runs to 11 residues. Trimming took off 4 bases at V and 4 bases at J, with 4 bases between the two ends. The CDR3 here is CSVALTGELFF. CDR3 nucleotides: TGCAGCGTTGCCCTCACCGGGGAGCTGTTTTTT.

The rearrangement joins TRBV9 to TRBJ2-1, with D possibly matching TRBD1 (6 bases). V was pared by 0 bases and J by 6 bases, with 13 bases between. The CDR3 totals 15 residues. CDR1 and CDR2 from the germline V gene are SGDLS and YYNGEE. The CDR3, as DNA: TGTGCCAGCAGCGTAGCAACAGGGTCAGGCAATGAGCAGTTCTTC. Protein: CASSVATGSGNEQFF.

In its sample, this clone was seen once. The chain has TRBV6-4 and TRBJ2-1; weak D call: TRBD1 (6 bases). There are 16 residues in the CDR3. Germline V gene lookup returns CDR1 MRHNA and CDR2 SNTAGT. V lost 0 bases to trimming and J lost 6 bases, with 15 bases between them. CDR3 region: CASSDSKTGLSNEQFF. In DNA, the CDR3 is TGTGCCAGCAGTGACTCGAAGACAGGTCTGAGCAATGAGCAGTTCTTC.

The chain joins TRBV9 to TRBJ2-5; TRBD1 aligns across 7 bases. The junction had 8 bases not matched to a gene; V was cut back by 6 bases and J by 3 bases. This CDR3 comprises 14 residues. Germline-derived CDR1 and CDR2 are SGDLS and YYNGEE. The DNA for the CDR3 is TGTGCCAGCAACCCAACAGGGGACAAAGAGACCCAGTACTTC. Translation gives CASNPTGDKETQYF.

The chain has TRBV5-5 and TRBJ1-2; 7 nucleotides line up with TRBD1. The CDR3 is 14 residues long. The J segment lost 8 bases and the V segment lost 1 base, leaving 8 bases of the junction unmatched. From germline, CDR1 is SGHKS and CDR2 YYEKEE (reference sequence). The CDR3 here is CASSLQGTVGGYTF. CDR3 in DNA: TGTGCCAGCAGCTTGCAAGGGACAGTGGGAGGCTACACCTTC.

This clone was observed once. V gene TRBV5-6 combines with J gene TRBJ2-3, with D possibly being TRBD1 (6 bases). Trimming pared 4 bases from V and 11 bases from J, leaving 17 bases between. Germline V lookup: CDR1 SGHDT, CDR2 YYEEEE. The CDR3 covers 13 residues. CDR3 coding DNA: TGTGCCAGCAGCCACCGGACAGAAATAGGGCAGTATTTT. It is translated as CASSHRTEIGQYF.

This clone was observed a single time. The chain uses TRBV29-1 and TRBJ1-1; possible D gene TRBD1, 6 bases. The germline V gene has CDR1 SQVTM and CDR2 ANQGSEA. V was clipped by 8 bases and J by 8 bases, with 12 bases between them. This CDR3 contains 10 residues. The CDR3 DNA is TGCAGCTTCATCAGGGGCGAAGCTTTCTTT. This translates into CSFIRGEAFF.